The 9 T cell receptor beta chains below were found in one sample sequenced in a study of blood T cell repertoires in COVID-19. Here immunoSEQ multiplex PCR was the method, and the copy in TCRdb shows in-frame clones only, minus some. The sample includes roughly 330,000 clones, roughly nine tenths of them seen just once. The specimen was PBMCs or T cells enriched from blood (not recorded which). These receptors came from a woman aged 30 to 39 who had recovered from COVID-19.

The gene calls are TRBV7-9 and TRBJ1-4; a weak D match, TRBD1 (6 bases). Trimming took 4 bases from V and 13 from J, leaving 25 bases between them. Germline values: CDR1 SEHNR, CDR2 FQNEAQ (reference sequence). The CDR3 has 16 amino acids. This CDR3 is CASSSRSTGSKGGLFF. The CDR3 nucleotides read TGTGCCAGCAGCTCCCGTTCGACAGGCTCAAAAGGGGGACTGTTTTTT.

The chain combines TRBV11-3 with TRBJ2-7; 7 bases match TRBD1. The germline V gene encodes CDR1 SGHNT and CDR2 YENEEA. V shed 1 base, J shed 2 bases, and the junction held 2 bases outside the gene matches. The CDR3 consists of 14 residues. This chain's CDR3 is CASSLGTGPYEQYF. CDR3 coding DNA: TGTGCCAGCAGCTTAGGGACAGGTCCCTACGAGCAGTACTTC.

This clone occurred a few times. The V call is TRBV24-1, the J call TRBJ1-2; a weak D match, TRBD1 (5 bases). The length of the CDR3 is 14 residues. Deletions cut 1 base from V and 7 bases from J, with 12 bases between. CDR1 and CDR2 (germline): KGHDR, SFDVKD. The chain's CDR3 is CATSDFRRESGYTF. CDR3 DNA: TGTGCCACCAGTGATTTTCGCAGGGAAAGTGGCTACACCTTC.

The table lists this clone with a count of one. The genes are TRBV18 and TRBJ2-7; D possibly corresponds to TRBD2 (6 bases). Germline CDR1 is KGHSH and CDR2 is LQKENI. The CDR3 covers 13 residues. V lost 6 bases and J 5 bases, leaving 14 bases between the germline ends. CDR3 sequence reads: CASSPQEGNEQYF. CDR3 nucleotides: TGTGCCAGCTCTCCCCAGGAGGGGAACGAGCAGTACTTC. The complete variable domain, with remaining parts taken from reference TRBV18 and TRBJ2-7, reads NAGVMQNPRHLVRRRGQEARLRCSPMKGHSHVYWYRQLPEEGLKFMVYLQKENIIDESGMPKERFSAEFPKEGPSILRIQQVVRGDSAAYFCASSPQEGNEQYFGPGTRLTVT.

The chain combines TRBV10-2 with TRBJ2-3, with 7 positions matching TRBD1. The V gene's germline CDR1 is WSHSY and CDR2 SAAADI. The CDR3 consists of 15 residues. The V segment lost 7 bases and the J segment 2 bases; nucleotides outside the gene matches: 9. The CDR3 spells CASKRGGQTTDTQYF. The CDR3 DNA is TGCGCCAGCAAAAGAGGGGGACAGACCACAGATACGCAGTATTTT.

The rearrangement links TRBV6-5 to TRBJ2-5; the D gene is possibly TRBD1 (6 bases). The CDR3 is 13 amino acids. Germline assignment: CDR1 MNHEY and CDR2 SVGAGI. Trimming took 6 bases from V and 4 from J, leaving 12 bases between them. The chain's CDR3 is CASRFSGVETQYF. The CDR3 nucleotides read TGTGCCAGCAGATTCTCAGGGGTAGAGACCCAGTACTTC.

This clone was counted only a few times. The rearrangement joins TRBV6-1 to TRBJ1-1; no firm D call. This CDR3 contains 16 residues. Per the germline V gene, CDR1 is MNHNS and CDR2 is SASEGT. V was pared by 2 bases and J by 4 bases, with 17 bases between. This CDR3 reads CASSESLIPLITEAFF. DNA of the CDR3: TGTGCCAGCAGTGAATCCCTCATACCCCTAATCACTGAAGCTTTCTTT.

The rearrangement links TRBV10-3 to TRBJ1-6; TRBD1 might be the D (6 bases). CDR3 length: 13 residues. The germline gives CDR1 ENHRY, CDR2 SYGVKD. V was trimmed by 7 bases and J by 10 bases, leaving 14 bases between them. CDR3 bases: TGTGCCATCAACGAACAGGGTGGCTCACCCCTCCACTTT. Translating gives CAINEQGGSPLHF.

This chain uses TRBV5-8 with TRBJ2-3; a possible D gene is TRBD1 (5 bases). Germline V CDR1 and CDR2: SGHTS, YDEGEE. The V end lost 2 bases, the J end lost 2 bases, and 9 bases lay between the germline ends. CDR3 size: 14 residues. The CDR3 DNA follows: TGTGCCAGCAGCTTTCAACAGGTCACAGATACGCAGTATTTT. Protein product: CASSFQQVTDTQYF.